This T cell receptor beta chain was found in a study of OX40 agonist ivuxolimab in advanced cancers. On this clone: Its antigen is not known.

Germline assignment: CDR1 LGHNA and CDR2 YSLEER. V lost 0 bases, J lost 6 bases, and 12 bases lay in between. The CDR3 is made up of 14 amino acids. Profiling relied on immunoSEQ multiplex PCR, and the TCRdb table lists in-frame clones only, not all of them. Of some 64,000 clones in the sample, approximately 90% were seen once. General study findings and limits: Expanded clones were, on average, more numerous in CD8+ T cells than in CD4+.

The clonotype originates from an adult with an advanced solid tumor such as melanoma, head and neck, liver or kidney cancer. Here the sequenced sample was CD4+ or CD8+ T cells sorted from blood, taken in a trial of the OX40 agonist ivuxolimab. This chain links TRBV4-3 with TRBJ2-7, with D maybe TRBD1 (8 bases). CDR3 protein: CASSQEGGTGEQYF. The CDR3 bases are TGCGCCAGCAGCCAAGAGGGAGGGACAGGCGAGCAGTACTTC.